The sequence of this T cell receptor (beta chain) was determined in a study of STAT5B mutations in CD4+ large granular lymphocyte leukemia. Study-wide results and limits: Compared with healthy controls (2/35), patient top clones favored TRBV06 (8/27). No patients shared main leukemic clonotypes, though around 24% appeared at low frequency elsewhere.

As for this clone: What it binds is unknown.

Between the trimmed V and J ends, which lost 2 bases and 1 base, there was a span of 12 bases. This CDR3 region has 16 residues. Germline CDR1 is SGHNT and CDR2 is YYREEE (reference sequence). Original analysis: A productive frequency of 2.59 x 10-5 was the lowest detectable. Measured with immunoSEQ multiplex PCR; TCRdb has only the in-frame clones, and not every one. For V, J and clone size, that table is used; D and trimming come from the DNA. This sample has around 27,000 clones, with about 81% found just once. The sample was CD4+ T cells from blood buffy coats. The V gene is TRBV5-4, the J gene TRBJ2-2, with D uncertain. This sequence originates from a human donor in good health. The CDR3 loop reads CASSLPTGMNTGELFF. In DNA, the CDR3 is TGTGCCAGCAGCTTACCAACGGGCATGAACACCGGGGAGCTGTTTTTT.